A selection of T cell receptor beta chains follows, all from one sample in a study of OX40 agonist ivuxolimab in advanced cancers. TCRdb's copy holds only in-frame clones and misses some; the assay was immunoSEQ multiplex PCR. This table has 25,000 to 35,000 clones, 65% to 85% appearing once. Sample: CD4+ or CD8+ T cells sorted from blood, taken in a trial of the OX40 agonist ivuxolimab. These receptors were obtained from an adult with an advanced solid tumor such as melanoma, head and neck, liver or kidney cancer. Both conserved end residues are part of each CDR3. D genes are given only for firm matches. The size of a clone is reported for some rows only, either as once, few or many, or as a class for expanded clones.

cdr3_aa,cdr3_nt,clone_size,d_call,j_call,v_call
CASSHRTGASHSPLHF,TGCGCCAGCAGCCATCGGACGGGGGCGTCCCATTCACCCCTCCACTTT,-,-,TRBJ1-6,TRBV4-1
CASTPWDRANYGYTF,TGTGCCAGCACCCCTTGGGACAGAGCTAACTATGGCTACACCTTC,-,TRBD1,TRBJ1-2,TRBV6-5
CASSEAYRGNTQYF,TGTGCCAGCAGCGAGGCTTACAGGGGGAATACGCAGTATTTT,few,TRBD1,TRBJ2-3,TRBV9
CASSLVASGFYNEQFF,TGTGCCAGCAGCTTAGTGGCTAGCGGGTTCTACAATGAGCAGTTCTTC,-,TRBD2,TRBJ2-1,TRBV11-2
CASSYGVSEQYF,TGTGCCAGCAGTTATGGGGTCAGCGAGCAGTACTTC,-,-,TRBJ2-7,TRBV5-6
CASSFEGRDEQYF,TGTGCCAGCAGTTTTGAGGGAAGGGACGAGCAGTACTTC,-,-,TRBJ2-7,TRBV28
CASMLASSYNEQFF,TGTGCCAGCATGCTAGCGAGCTCCTACAATGAGCAGTTCTTC,-,-,TRBJ2-1,TRBV7-9
CASSLGGGVHSPLHF,TGTGCCAGCAGCTTAGGAGGAGGTGTTCATTCACCCCTCCACTTT,-,-,TRBJ1-6,TRBV7-9
CAISESREVDNEQFF,TGTGCCATCAGTGAGTCCCGGGAGGTCGACAATGAGCAGTTCTTC,few,TRBD2,TRBJ2-1,TRBV10-3
CASSYPGQQETQYF,TGTGCCAGCAGTTACCCGGGACAGCAAGAGACCCAGTACTTC,-,TRBD1,TRBJ2-5,TRBV28
CASLDREETQYF,TGTGCCAGCCTTGACAGGGAAGAGACCCAGTACTTC,-,TRBD1,TRBJ2-5,TRBV5-6
CASSPGNEGLAGSNEQFF,TGTGCCAGCAGTCCGGGAAACGAGGGACTAGCGGGGAGCAATGAGCAGTTCTTC,once,TRBD2,TRBJ2-1,TRBV28
CASSTRQGRAGELFF,TGTGCCAGCAGTACCCGACAGGGTCGGGCCGGGGAGCTGTTTTTT,-,TRBD1,TRBJ2-2,TRBV6-4
CASSLSQTYGYTF,TGTGCCAGCAGCTTATCACAGACCTATGGCTACACCTTC,-,-,TRBJ1-2,TRBV7-2
CASSITGGEPQHF,TGTGCCAGCAGCATAACAGGGGGAGAGCCCCAGCATTTT,few,TRBD1,TRBJ1-5,TRBV5-6
CASRAGGIQETQYF,TGTGCCAGCAGGGCAGGGGGCATTCAAGAGACCCAGTACTTC,-,TRBD1,TRBJ2-5,TRBV5-5
CAETGDSSTDTQYF,TGTGCGGAAACGGGGGACTCTAGCACAGATACGCAGTATTTT,-,-,TRBJ2-3,TRBV10-3
CASSQGTVVYNEQFF,TGCGCCAGCAGCCAAGGGACAGTGGTCTACAATGAGCAGTTCTTC,-,-,TRBJ2-1,TRBV4-1
CASSSLGRVFGSCAGELFF,TGTGCCAGCAGCTCCCTAGGGAGAGTTTTTGGTAGTTGCGCCGGGGAGCTGTTTTTT,-,-,TRBJ2-2,TRBV21-1
CASSVTGLGGNQPQHF,TGTGCCAGCAGTGTTACCGGACTAGGGGGCAATCAGCCCCAGCATTTT,-,-,TRBJ1-5,TRBV2
CASSVGSGTPTDTQYF,TGTGCCAGCAGCGTAGGAAGCGGGACGCCGACAGATACGCAGTATTTT,-,TRBD2,TRBJ2-3,TRBV9
CATSRDNEGNSEQYF,TGTGCCACCAGCAGAGATAATGAGGGGAACAGCGAGCAGTACTTC,many,-,TRBJ2-7,TRBV15
CSVEGGLYPYEQYF,TGCAGCGTTGAGGGGGGACTGTACCCCTACGAGCAGTACTTC,-,-,TRBJ2-7,TRBV29-1
CAWRGGAGDQPQHF,TGTGCCTGGAGGGGGGGGGCGGGGGATCAGCCCCAGCATTTT,few,-,TRBJ1-5,TRBV30
CASSRGLADSTDTQYF,TGTGCCAGCAGCAGGGGACTAGCGGACTCCACAGATACGCAGTATTTT,once,TRBD2,TRBJ2-3,TRBV7-9
CASSQDNYGYTF,TGCGCCAGCAGCCAAGATAACTATGGCTACACCTTC,-,-,TRBJ1-2,TRBV4-1
CASSLVRGNEQFF,TGTGCCAGCAGCTTAGTGAGGGGGAATGAGCAGTTCTTC,-,-,TRBJ2-1,TRBV7-2
CASSHLVYYGYTF,TGTGCCAGCAGCCACTTAGTTTACTATGGCTACACCTTC,-,-,TRBJ1-2,TRBV7-2
CASSAGVNTGELFF,TGTGCCAGCAGTGCGGGGGTCAACACCGGGGAGCTGTTTTTT,-,-,TRBJ2-2,TRBV2
CASSQDLAGPETQYF,TGCGCCAGCAGCCAAGATCTTGCGGGCCCAGAGACCCAGTACTTC,-,-,TRBJ2-5,TRBV4-3
CASRGLPRGETQYF,TGTGCCAGCCGGGGACTACCAAGGGGAGAGACCCAGTACTTC,-,TRBD2,TRBJ2-5,TRBV11-2
CASSLLVTNTGELFF,TGTGCCAGCTCGCTCCTAGTAACGAACACCGGGGAGCTGTTTTTT,-,-,TRBJ2-2,TRBV18
CASSQVGTQSSYNEQFF,TGCGCCAGCAGCCAAGTGGGGACTCAAAGCTCCTACAATGAGCAGTTCTTC,-,-,TRBJ2-1,TRBV4-1
CASSPGVAGTYNEQFF,TGTGCCAGCAGCCCCGGGGTAGCGGGAACCTACAATGAGCAGTTCTTC,-,TRBD2,TRBJ2-1,TRBV11-3
CSATGTKTYNEQFF,TGCAGCGCCACCGGGACAAAGACCTACAATGAGCAGTTCTTC,once,-,TRBJ2-1,TRBV29-1
CASSLELAGNEQFF,TGCGCCAGCAGCTTGGAACTAGCGGGAAATGAGCAGTTCTTC,-,TRBD2,TRBJ2-1,TRBV5-1
CSVLLAGAPDTQYF,TGCAGCGTTCTCTTAGCGGGAGCCCCAGATACGCAGTATTTT,-,TRBD2,TRBJ2-3,TRBV29-1
CSVDEGGGVLTF,TGCAGCGTAGACGAGGGGGGAGGCGTCCTGACTTTC,-,-,TRBJ2-6,TRBV29-1
CASSYTQGLIGYTF,TGTGCCAGCAGTTACACCCAGGGGTTAATTGGCTACACCTTC,-,-,TRBJ1-2,TRBV6-5
CASSVLGAAHGYTF,TGTGCCAGCAGCGTCTTAGGCGCCGCCCATGGCTACACCTTC,-,-,TRBJ1-2,TRBV9
CASSLGVLNTEAFF,TGCGCCAGCAGCTTGGGGGTGCTTAACACTGAAGCTTTCTTT,few,-,TRBJ1-1,TRBV5-1
CASSASGATDTQYF,TGTGCCAGCAGCGCCTCGGGGGCCACAGATACGCAGTATTTT,-,-,TRBJ2-3,TRBV9
CASSSHRQGFTDGYTF,TGCGCCAGCAGCTCCCACCGACAGGGGTTCACAGATGGCTACACCTTC,-,TRBD1,TRBJ1-2,TRBV5-1
CASSLFPGELSSYEQYF,TGCGCCAGCAGCCTTTTCCCAGGGGAGTTAAGCTCCTACGAGCAGTACTTC,-,-,TRBJ2-7,TRBV4-1
CASSEGENTEAFF,TGTGCCAGCAGTGAAGGGGAGAACACTGAAGCTTTCTTT,-,-,TRBJ1-1,TRBV6-5
CARDRDYEQYF,TGTGCCCGGGACAGGGACTACGAGCAGTACTTC,-,TRBD1,TRBJ2-7,TRBV6-5
CASSIVGYGYTF,TGTGCCAGTAGTATAGTCGGATATGGCTACACCTTC,-,-,TRBJ1-2,TRBV19
CASSVAASGSITGELFF,TGTGCCAGCAGCGTAGCTGCTAGCGGGAGTATCACCGGGGAGCTGTTTTTT,-,TRBD2,TRBJ2-2,TRBV9
CASSTTAMNTEAFF,TGTGCCAGCAGCACGACAGCCATGAACACTGAAGCTTTCTTT,-,-,TRBJ1-1,TRBV27
CASSLQRQGAYGYTF,TGTGCCAGCAGCCTCCAACGACAGGGGGCCTATGGCTACACCTTC,-,TRBD1,TRBJ1-2,TRBV28
CASMVRTSGSEQYF,TGTGCCAGCATGGTCAGGACTAGCGGGAGCGAGCAGTACTTC,few,TRBD2,TRBJ2-7,TRBV2
CASSPADGGPGGYTF,TGTGCCAGCAGCCCAGCGGACGGGGGGCCTGGTGGCTACACCTTC,-,-,TRBJ1-2,TRBV9
CASSYGREQYF,TGTGCCAGCAGCTACGGACGCGAGCAGTACTTC,once,-,TRBJ2-7,TRBV7-8
CASSGRASGANVLTF,TGTGCCAGCAGCGGCAGGGCTTCTGGGGCCAACGTCCTGACTTTC,-,-,TRBJ2-6,TRBV7-9